A single sample is the source of the 17 T cell receptor beta chains below, sequenced in a study of T cell clonality in common variable immunodeficiency. Points from the study as a whole: In common variable immunodeficiency, TCR beta chains reportedly carried fewer deletions and N-nucleotide insertions.

Assay used: immunoSEQ multiplex PCR; TCRdb lists only in-frame clones, some missing. This sample has about 34,000 clones, each found more than once. No antigens are known for them. The sample consisted of peripheral blood mononuclear cells. The source is a human donor with common variable immunodeficiency.

Worth noting for this clone: The read gets to within 3 residues of the CDR3 end, and the germline J gene fills in the rest. V usage is TRBV7-3 and J usage is TRBJ1-3; weak D call: TRBD1 (5 bases). V lost 5 bases and J lost 7, with 9 bases in between. Germline lookup yields CDR1 SGHTA and CDR2 FQGTGA. This CDR3 has 12 residues. CDR3 DNA, as far as it was read: TGTGCCAGCAGCCCAGGGTGGAACACC. Protein: CASSPGWNT. In full, the CDR3 reads CASSPGWNTIYF.

With regard to this clone: Germline and junction disagree at one end, which may indicate a read error. Read coverage stops 3 residues before the CDR3 terminus; the germline J gene supplies the remainder. The gene calls are TRBV19 and TRBJ1-5; D call uncertain. The CDR3 covers 15 residues. Germline V gene sequence: CDR1 LNHDA, CDR2 SQIVND (reference sequence). The CDR3 here is CASSVELYSNQPQHF. The CDR3 DNA, read in part, is TGTGCCAGTAGTGTAGAACTGTATAGCAATCAGCCC.

There are many counts of this clone. The CDR3 is cut off 3 residues early in the read; its end comes from the germline J gene. The rearrangement uses TRBV19 and TRBJ2-5; 12 nucleotides align to TRBD1. Unmatched junction bases numbered 7, after V lost 6 bases and J lost 5 bases. The CDR3 sequence is 15 residues long. The V gene's germline CDR1 is LNHDA and CDR2 SQIVND (reference sequence). The covered CDR3 bases are TGTGCCAGTAGCTCCGGGACAGGGGGCGTGGAGACC. It encodes CASSSGTGGVET. The entire CDR3 reads CASSSGTGGVETQYF.

This clone was seen at least ten times. The read gets to within 3 residues of the CDR3 end, and the germline J gene fills in the rest. The rearrangement joins TRBV20-1 to TRBJ2-7; D might be TRBD2 (6 bases). Germline V lookup: CDR1 DFQATT, CDR2 SNEGSKA (reference sequence). Trimming shortened V by 0 bases and J by 2 bases, and 14 bases separated the two germline ends. The CDR3 length is 15 residues. CDR3 sequence reads: CSARDYETRAYEQYF. The DNA read from the CDR3 is TGCAGTGCTAGAGATTATGAGACTAGGGCCTACGAG.

This clone was counted many times. The observed sequence ends 3 residues before the CDR3 terminus, with the missing tail filled in from the germline J gene. This chain connects TRBV18 to TRBJ1-4, with 9 nucleotides matching TRBD1. This CDR3 comprises 15 residues. J gave up 8 bases and V 2 bases, and 6 bases lay outside the gene matches. The germline V gene encodes CDR1 KGHSH and CDR2 LQKENI. The covered CDR3 bases are TGTGCCAGCTCACCAACAGGGGGCGAACGAGAAAAA. Protein sequence: CASSPTGGEREK. The entire CDR3 reads CASSPTGGEREKLFF.

This clone occurred many times. The CDR3 is cut off 3 residues early in the read; its end comes from the germline J gene. The genes are TRBV7-2 and TRBJ2-7; D is unresolved. Germline values: CDR1 SGHTA, CDR2 FQGNSA. Trimming shortened V by 1 base and J by 3 bases, and 4 bases separated the two germline ends. The CDR3 totals 12 residues. The part of the CDR3 DNA that was read is TGTGCCAGCAGCTTAGATCACTACGAG. Translating gives CASSLDHYE. The entire CDR3 is CASSLDHYEQYF.

This clone was detected only a few times. The CDR3: CASSSRTGGDTEAFF. The sequenced CDR3 bases are TGTGCCAGCAGCTCGAGGACAGGGGGGGACACTGAA. V gene TRBV7-6 combines with J gene TRBJ1-1, with 10 nucleotides matching TRBD1. The read falls 3 residues short of the CDR3 end, and the missing part is taken from the germline J gene. Germline assignment: CDR1 SGHVS and CDR2 FNYEAQ. The CDR3 contains 15 residues. V shed 4 bases, J shed 3 bases, and the junction held 5 bases outside the gene matches.

This clone was seen a few times. At one end the junction does not follow the germline gene, possibly because of a read error. The read is 3 residues too short to cover the CDR3 end, so that end is filled in from the germline J gene. This rearrangement joins TRBV6-1 to TRBJ2-7; 10 bases fit TRBD2. In germline, CDR1 is MNHNS, CDR2 SASEGT. This CDR3 is 15 amino acids long. Partial CDR3 DNA: TGTGCCAGCAGGGAAGGACTAGCGGTCACCTACGAG. This translates into CASREGLAVTYE. The CDR3, in full, reads CASREGLAVTYEQYF.

By share, this clone counts as medium-sized. The missing CDR3 end, 3 residues past where the read stops, is filled in from the germline J gene. The V gene is TRBV28, the J gene TRBJ1-2, with D unresolved. Trimming cost V 8 bases and J 3 bases, with 19 bases left between them. Germline V gene sequence: CDR1 MDHEN, CDR2 SYDVKM. This CDR3 is 15 amino acids long. The sequenced part of the CDR3 DNA is TGTGCCAGCTTGGGCCAGAAGTCAGGTTACTATGGC. Its translation: CASLGQKSGYYG. The entire CDR3 is CASLGQKSGYYGYTF.

This clone was recorded many times. The CDR3 goes on 3 residues after the read ends, and that part is filled in from the germline J gene. V usage is TRBV30 and J usage is TRBJ1-2; D is possibly TRBD1 (5 bases). Germline CDR1 reads GTSNPN; CDR2 reads SVGIG (reference sequence). The V and J ends lost 4 bases and 3 bases respectively, with 12 bases between them. The CDR3 extends over 13 amino acids. This CDR3 reads CAWNNEGYYGYTF. CDR3 DNA (partial): TGTGCCTGGAATAACGAGGGGTACTATGGC.

In its sample, this clone was seen a few times. The read comes to an end 3 residues before the CDR3 does, leaving the germline J gene to fill in the end. The chain is built from TRBV19 and TRBJ2-1; 11 bases are shared with TRBD2. This CDR3 comprises 15 residues. The germline CDR1 and CDR2 sequences are LNHDA and SQIVND (reference sequence). The V and J ends lost 5 bases and 9 bases, in that order; junction bases with no gene match: 9. Incomplete CDR3 DNA: TGTGCCAGTAGTCCACCACTAGCGGGAGTCCGTGAG. Translating it yields CASSPPLAGVRE. The whole CDR3 sequence is CASSPPLAGVREQFF. Supplemented by reference TRBV19 and TRBJ2-1, the full variable domain reads DGGITQSPKYLFRKEGQNVTLSCEQNLNHDAMYWYRQDPGQGLRLIYYSQIVNDFQKGDIAEGYSVSREKKESFPLTVTSAQKNPTAFYLCASSPPLAGVREQFFGPGTRLTVL.

This clone was counted only a few times. The sequenced fragment ends 3 residues before the CDR3 boundary, so the rest is inferred from the germline J gene. V gene TRBV7-6 combines with J gene TRBJ1-1; 9 bases agree with TRBD1. This CDR3 comprises 14 residues. Trimming at V came to 4 bases and at J to 1 base, leaving 1 base not matched to a gene. Germline V gene lookup returns CDR1 SGHVS and CDR2 FNYEAQ. The CDR3 bases that were read are TGTGCCAGCAGCTCGGGACAGGGGAACACTGAA. Its protein is CASSSGQGNTE. The full CDR3 sequence reads CASSSGQGNTEAFF.

With regard to this clone: Coverage ceases 3 residues before the CDR3 finishes, and the germline J gene fills in the end. The chain combines TRBV5-6 with TRBJ2-1; 8 positions agree with TRBD2. CDR3 length: 15 residues. The V gene's germline CDR1 is SGHDT and CDR2 YYEEEE. Germline trimming cut 0 bases from V and 5 bases from J; bases unmatched to any gene: 4. This chain's CDR3 is CASSLGGTRNNEQFF. Partial CDR3 DNA: TGTGCCAGCAGCTTGGGGGGGACTAGGAACAATGAG.

This clone was recorded a few times. The CDR3 bases that were read are TGCGCCAGCAGTCCCCATGACAGGGGGATACCCTACAATGAG. As protein: CASSPHDRGIPYNE. The whole CDR3 sequence is CASSPHDRGIPYNEQFF. V usage is TRBV23-1 and J usage is TRBJ2-1; 9 bases align to TRBD1. The read ends 3 residues before the CDR3 terminus; that terminus is restored from the germline J gene. TRBV23-1 carries the ORF label, with uncertain function. This CDR3 comprises 17 residues. Trimming at V came to 4 bases and at J to 2 bases, leaving 9 bases not matched to a gene.

This clone was recorded many times. The missing CDR3 end, 3 residues past where the read stops, is filled in from the germline J gene. V is TRBV10-3 and J is TRBJ2-7; 15 bases are shared with TRBD2. CDR3 size: 20 residues. Germline CDR1 and CDR2: ENHRY and SYGVKD. J lost 5 bases, V lost 3 bases, and 17 bases had no gene match. CDR3 DNA, as far as it was read: TGTGCCATCAGTGATCCTCAGACCGGGACTAGCGGGAGGATCGCCCACGAG. This gives the protein CAISDPQTGTSGRIAHE. The entire CDR3 protein is CAISDPQTGTSGRIAHEQYF.

This clone was recorded many times. The CDR3 end falls 3 residues outside the read, so it is completed with the germline J gene. This chain links TRBV6-2 or TRBV6-3 with TRBJ2-3; D gene uncertain. The CDR3 contains 16 residues. Trimming removed 0 bases at V and 0 bases at J, with 10 bases between. Germline-derived CDR1 and CDR2 are MNHEY and SVGEGT. The CDR3 bases that were read are TGTGCCAGCAGTTACTCCCCGCTCCGGAGCACAGATACG. This gives the protein CASSYSPLRSTDT. In full, the CDR3 reads CASSYSPLRSTDTQYF.

With respect to this clone: Coverage ceases 3 residues before the CDR3 finishes, and the germline J gene fills in the end. The chain joins TRBV2 to TRBJ1-6; 8 nucleotides agree with TRBD1. This CDR3 has 15 residues. Per the germline V gene, CDR1 is SNHLY and CDR2 is FYNNEI. The CDR3 bases that were read are TGTGCCAGCGCTCAGGGGGCGCCCTATAAGTCAACC. Translation gives CASAQGAPYKST. The full CDR3 protein is CASAQGAPYKSTLHF.